These 27 T cell receptor beta chains were all obtained from the same sample, sequenced in a study of blood T cell repertoires in COVID-19. The assay was immunoSEQ multiplex PCR, and TCRdb's table has in-frame clones only and misses some. The table has around 190,000 clones, about four fifths seen once. Sequenced: PBMCs or T cells enriched from blood (not recorded which). The receptors derive from a woman in her twenties or thirties who had been exposed to COVID-19.

This chain joins TRBV27 and TRBJ2-2; D perhaps matches TRBD2 (7 bases). Germline V gene data show CDR1 as MNHEY and CDR2 as SMNVEV (reference sequence). The CDR3 spans 15 residues. V lost 4 bases to trimming and J lost 4 bases, with 13 bases between them. CDR3 DNA: TGTGCCAGCAGTTATTGGGGGGGCCGCACCGGGGAGCTGTTTTTT. Amino acid sequence: CASSYWGGRTGELFF.

This sequence joins TRBV20-1 and TRBJ1-1, with D perhaps TRBD1 (6 bases). The germline V gene has CDR1 DFQATT and CDR2 SNEGSKA (reference sequence). The CDR3 runs 14 residues. Trimming left V 3 bases short and J 1 base short, with 12 bases between. DNA for the CDR3: TGCAGTGCTAGTTCTAACAGGGAGAACACTGAAGCTTTCTTT. Translated, it gives CSASSNRENTEAFF.

This chain connects TRBV5-4 to TRBJ2-7; 12 bases fit TRBD2. V dropped 2 bases and J dropped 3; count of bases not matched to a gene: 9. CDR1 is SGHNT and CDR2 is YYREEE in the germline V gene (reference sequence). This CDR3 region has 17 residues. CDR3 protein: CASSFTSGGLPSYEQYF. As DNA, the CDR3 is TGTGCCAGCAGCTTTACTAGCGGGGGGCTACCTAGCTACGAGCAGTACTTC.

The J gene is TRBJ1-2, the V gene TRBV19, with 9 positions matching TRBD1. Germline assignment: CDR1 LNHDA and CDR2 SQIVND (reference sequence). This CDR3 is built from 16 residues. Trimming at V came to 5 bases and at J to 5 bases, leaving 12 bases not matched to a gene. The CDR3 region has the DNA TGTGCCAGTAGTGAACTACAGGGGGCGCAAATATATGGCTACACCTTC. This encodes CASSELQGAQIYGYTF.

This clone was counted a few times. The V gene is TRBV5-1, the J gene TRBJ2-7; TRBD1 might be the D (6 bases). Trimming stripped 4 bases from V and 9 bases from J, with 20 bases between. The CDR3 has 14 amino acids. Per germline, CDR1 SGHRS and CDR2 YFSETQ. The CDR3: CASSAGQGPTGQYF. CDR3 DNA: TGCGCCAGCAGCGCGGGCCAGGGGCCTACGGGGCAGTACTTC. Supplemented by reference TRBV5-1 and TRBJ2-7, the full variable domain reads KAGVTQTPRYLIKTRGQQVTLSCSPISGHRSVSWYQQTPGQGLQFLFEYFSETQRNKGNFPGRFSGRQFSNSRSEMNVSTLELGDSALYLCASSAGQGPTGQYFGPGTRLTVT.

The chain links TRBV3-1 (or the pseudogene TRBV3-2) to TRBJ1-6, with D maybe TRBD1 (5 bases). Germline assignment: CDR1 LGHDT and CDR2 YNNKEL (reference sequence). The V end lost 0 bases, the J end lost 10 bases, and 19 bases lay between the germline ends. The CDR3 length is 17 residues. CDR3 amino acids: CASSQDPRQPTRSPLHF. CDR3 DNA sequence: TGTGCCAGCAGCCAAGATCCCCGACAGCCAACGAGGTCACCCCTCCACTTT.

The chain has TRBV7-2 and TRBJ1-1; no reliable D call. CDR1 SGHTA and CDR2 FQGNSA come from the germline V gene. The CDR3 is made up of 13 amino acids. V was trimmed by 6 bases and J by 0 bases, leaving 8 bases between them. CDR3 sequence: CASRISLNTEAFF. The CDR3, as DNA: TGTGCCAGCAGAATCTCCTTGAACACTGAAGCTTTCTTT.

V usage is TRBV30 and J usage is TRBJ1-4; 10 positions match TRBD1. V was pared by 2 bases and J by 0 bases, with 18 bases of the junction left unmatched. CDR3 length equals 21 residues. Germline values: CDR1 GTSNPN, CDR2 SVGIG (reference sequence). DNA for the CDR3: TGTGCCTGGAGTCCTAAGGGGAGGGGACAGGGGAGGAATGCAACTAATGAAAAACTGTTTTTT. This encodes CAWSPKGRGQGRNATNEKLFF.

V usage is TRBV5-6 and J usage is TRBJ1-3; no definite D call. The CDR3 has 18 residues. Deletions cut 0 bases from V and 0 bases from J, with 16 bases between. From germline, CDR1 is SGHDT and CDR2 YYEEEE. In nucleotides, the CDR3 is TGTGCCAGCAGCTTGGAAGGCAGGCAGCTTTTCTCTGGAAACACCATATATTTT. This gives the protein CASSLEGRQLFSGNTIYF. Full variable domain (rest looked up from reference TRBV5-6 and TRBJ1-3): DAGVTQSPTHLIKTRGQQVTLRCSPKSGHDTVSWYQQALGQGPQFIFQYYEEEERQRGNFPDRFSGHQFPNYSSELNVNALLLGDSALYLCASSLEGRQLFSGNTIYFGEGSWLTVV.

V and J are TRBV18 and TRBJ1-6; the D gene is possibly TRBD1 (5 bases). Between the trimmed V and J ends, which lost 4 bases and 4 bases, there was a span of 17 bases. The length of the CDR3 is 17 residues. Germline CDR1 KGHSH, CDR2 LQKENI. CDR3 sequence: CASSQSPPGNYNSPLHF. CDR3 nucleotide sequence: TGTGCCAGCTCACAATCCCCCCCAGGGAATTATAATTCACCCCTCCACTTT.

The chain recombines TRBV29-1 with TRBJ1-2; 7 nucleotides align to TRBD1. J lost 7 bases, V lost 5 bases, and 10 bases had no gene match. CDR3 length equals 13 residues. The germline V gene encodes CDR1 SQVTM and CDR2 ANQGSEA. CDR3 residues: CSVTGTAYGGYTF. In DNA, the CDR3 is TGCAGCGTTACCGGGACAGCTTATGGTGGCTACACCTTC.

The rearrangement joins TRBV6-4 to TRBJ2-7, with TRBD2 matching 13 bases. Germline V gene lookup returns CDR1 MRHNA and CDR2 SNTAGT. The V segment lost 10 bases and the J segment 4 bases; nucleotides outside the gene matches: 16. CDR3 size: 17 residues. As DNA, the CDR3 is TGTGCCAAGACGACGAACGGGACTAGCGGGGTGGTGTACGAGCAGTACTTC. This sequence encodes CAKTTNGTSGVVYEQYF.

The chain joins TRBV27 to TRBJ2-7; TRBD1 agrees at 10 bases. V was clipped by 5 bases and J by 4 bases; unmatched bases: 8. Germline lookup yields CDR1 MNHEY and CDR2 SMNVEV (reference sequence). This CDR3 comprises 15 residues. The CDR3: CASSLPGTGVYEQYF. CDR3 nucleotides: TGTGCCAGCAGTCTCCCGGGGACAGGGGTGTACGAGCAGTACTTC.

The chain is built from TRBV5-1 and TRBJ2-2; TRBD2 might be the D (7 bases). Trimming removed 2 bases from V and 4 bases from J, with 9 bases in between. CDR1 and CDR2 from the germline V gene are SGHRS and YFSETQ. This CDR3 has 14 residues. CDR3 amino acids: CASSFRGGTGELFF. The CDR3 DNA follows: TGCGCCAGCAGCTTTAGGGGGGGCACCGGGGAGCTGTTTTTT.

This clone was counted a few times. The V and J genes are TRBV4-1 and TRBJ2-2; the match to TRBD1 covers 11 bases. Losses at the gene ends were 4 bases for V and 6 bases for J; bases not matched to a gene: 7. The CDR3 is made up of 16 amino acids. Germline-derived CDR1 and CDR2 are MGHRA and YSYEKL. The CDR3 here is CASSPPGTGGAGELFF. CDR3 sequence (DNA): TGCGCCAGCAGCCCCCCGGGGACAGGGGGAGCCGGGGAGCTGTTTTTT.

The chain combines TRBV9 with TRBJ2-1; 9 bases align to TRBD2. Germline CDR1 SGDLS, CDR2 YYNGEE. Trimming cost V 6 bases and J 8 bases; bases outside gene matches: 15. The CDR3 is 16 amino acids. CDR3 protein: CASKIHGGRGRDEQFF. DNA of the CDR3: TGTGCCAGCAAAATCCACGGCGGGAGGGGTCGGGATGAGCAGTTCTTC.

The V and J genes are TRBV14 and TRBJ1-1, with a weak D call TRBD1 (6 bases). V was cut by 4 bases and J by 1 base, with 10 bases left in between. The CDR3 spans 14 residues. Germline lookup yields CDR1 SGHDN and CDR2 FVKESK. DNA of the CDR3: TGTGCCAGCAGCCCCCGGGGGGCGAACACTGAAGCTTTCTTT. Amino acid sequence: CASSPRGANTEAFF.

This chain links TRBV7-3 with TRBJ1-2; possibly TRBD1 for D (6 bases). V lost 0 bases, J lost 5 bases, and 10 bases lay in between. CDR1 and CDR2 (germline): SGHTA, FQGTGA. The CDR3 runs to 14 residues. The CDR3 DNA is TGTGCCAGCAGCTTAACCCCGCAGGGGTATGGCTACACCTTC. Its protein product is CASSLTPQGYGYTF.

V gene TRBV29-1 combines with J gene TRBJ1-4; D uncertain. Germline values: CDR1 SQVTM, CDR2 ANQGSEA. V gave up 4 bases and J gave up 5 bases, with 8 bases separating them. The CDR3 is 12 amino acids. The CDR3 protein is CSVAEANEKLFF. CDR3 coding DNA: TGCAGCGTTGCTGAGGCCAATGAAAAACTGTTTTTT.

Worth noting for this clone: The same CDR3 also results from other DNA sequences found in this sample. The chain is built from TRBV6-5 and TRBJ1-1; D remains unclear. V lost 2 bases, J lost 1 base, and 5 bases lay in between. The germline gives CDR1 MNHEY, CDR2 SVGAGI. The CDR3 covers 13 residues. The CDR3 DNA reads TGTGCCAGCAGTTACGAGGGGAACACTGAAGCTTTCTTT. Protein product: CASSYEGNTEAFF.

Concerning this clone: The same CDR3 arises from other DNA sequences in this sample as well. The chain uses TRBV5-1 and TRBJ1-1, with D unclear. The CDR3 runs 13 residues. Germline CDR1 is SGHRS and CDR2 is YFSETQ. Trimming cost V 4 bases and J 1 base, with 8 bases left between them. The CDR3 here is CASSPAGNTEAFF. As DNA, the CDR3 is TGCGCCAGCAGCCCGGCAGGGAACACTGAAGCTTTCTTT.

This chain joins TRBV4-3 and TRBJ2-3; 9 positions agree with TRBD1. The J segment lost 4 bases and the V segment lost 3 bases, leaving 5 bases of the junction unmatched. CDR3 length: 15 residues. Germline loops: CDR1 LGHNA, CDR2 YSLEER. The CDR3 DNA follows: TGCGCCAGCAGCCAGACAGGGGGAATCGCAGATACGCAGTATTTT. This gives the protein CASSQTGGIADTQYF.

The chain combines TRBV25-1 with TRBJ2-7; 8 nucleotides line up with TRBD1. CDR1 is MGHDK, CDR2 SYGVNS, per germline. Losses at the gene ends were 4 bases for V and 5 bases for J; bases not matched to a gene: 13. The CDR3 has 16 residues. The CDR3 coding sequence is TGTGCCAGCAGTGCAGCAGGGACAGGAAAATTCCACGAGCAGTACTTC. This gives the protein CASSAAGTGKFHEQYF.

V is TRBV2 and J is TRBJ2-3, with D perhaps matching TRBD1 (5 bases). V was pared by 8 bases and J by 4 bases, with 13 bases between. The CDR3 is made up of 13 amino acids. Germline assignment: CDR1 SNHLY and CDR2 FYNNEI. CDR3 bases: TGTGCCAGCGCCCAGGGATGGGCAGATACGCAGTATTTT. The encoded protein is CASAQGWADTQYF.

This chain links TRBV18 with TRBJ1-4; 9 bases are a match to TRBD1. The CDR3 covers 14 residues. Germline CDR1 KGHSH, CDR2 LQKENI. Trimming took 0 bases from V and 14 from J; bases not matched to a gene: 7. The CDR3 reads CASSPPVGDRVLFF. The CDR3 DNA is TGTGCCAGCTCACCACCCGTTGGGGACAGGGTCCTGTTTTTT.

The chain has TRBV3-1 (or the pseudogene TRBV3-2) and TRBJ1-2, with 7 bases lining up with TRBD1. V shed 4 bases and J 3 bases; nucleotides not matched to a gene: 2. The CDR3 totals 13 residues. From germline, CDR1 is LGHDT and CDR2 YNNKEL (reference sequence). CDR3 sequence (DNA): TGTGCCAGCAGCCGAGGACAGGACTATGGCTACACCTTC. Translation: CASSRGQDYGYTF.

This chain links TRBV5-1 with TRBJ1-1; D possibly corresponds to TRBD1 (6 bases). CDR1 SGHRS and CDR2 YFSETQ come from the germline V gene. The V and J ends lost 0 bases and 4 bases respectively, with 10 bases between them. The CDR3 consists of 14 residues. CDR3 sequence (DNA): TGCGCCAGCAGCTTGGAAGGGGGAGTCACTGAAGCTTTCTTT. It encodes CASSLEGGVTEAFF.